The 5 T cell receptor beta chains below were found in one sample sequenced in a study of OX40 agonist ivuxolimab in advanced cancers. Assay: immunoSEQ multiplex PCR; the TCRdb copy retains only in-frame clones and omits some. The data contain some 70,000 clones, 89% of them singletons. Sequencing used CD4+ or CD8+ T cells sorted from blood, obtained in a trial of the OX40 agonist ivuxolimab. The receptors come from an adult with an advanced solid tumor such as melanoma, head and neck, liver or kidney cancer.

The chain carries TRBV30 and TRBJ2-2; no clear D gene. The CDR3 spans 15 residues. The germline V gene encodes CDR1 GTSNPN and CDR2 SVGIG (reference sequence). V lost 2 bases, J lost 2 bases, and 12 bases lay in between. The chain's CDR3 is CAWSTRKVNTGELFF. The CDR3 coding sequence is TGTGCCTGGAGTACGCGGAAGGTTAACACCGGGGAGCTGTTTTTT.

This clone occurred once. This chain connects TRBV14 to TRBJ1-2; possibly TRBD1 for D (6 bases). The V gene lost 2 bases and the J gene lost 6 bases, with 10 bases spanning the gap. The CDR3 spans 13 residues. Germline V lookup: CDR1 SGHDN, CDR2 FVKESK. The chain's CDR3 is CASSQYYRDGYTF. The CDR3 DNA reads TGTGCCAGCAGCCAATACTACAGGGATGGCTACACCTTC.

The V gene is TRBV19, the J gene TRBJ2-2; no firm D call. V was cut by 6 bases and J by 1 base, with 12 bases left in between. CDR1 LNHDA and CDR2 SQIVND come from the germline V gene (reference sequence). The CDR3 runs 15 residues. CDR3: CASRTHTGNTGELFF. The DNA for the CDR3 is TGTGCCAGTAGAACCCACACGGGGAACACCGGGGAGCTGTTTTTT.

The rearrangement joins TRBV5-5 to TRBJ2-5; 12 nucleotides line up with TRBD1. The junction had 5 bases not matched to a gene; V was cut back by 4 bases and J by 4 bases. The CDR3 is 15 amino acids. In germline, CDR1 is SGHKS, CDR2 YYEKEE (reference sequence). The CDR3 coding sequence is TGTGCCAGCAGCCGGGGACAGGGGGCTGGAGAGACCCAGTACTTC. Translating it yields CASSRGQGAGETQYF.

The genes are TRBV6-1 and TRBJ2-7; D unclear. The CDR3 spans 15 residues. The V gene's germline CDR1 is MNHNS and CDR2 SASEGT. V lost 0 bases, J lost 5 bases, and 14 bases lay in between. DNA of the CDR3: TGTGCCAGCAGTGAAGCTGCGAGAAGTCGCCACGAGCAGTACTTC. Protein: CASSEAARSRHEQYF.